This entry features one TCR beta chain sequence. This sample was included in a study of cytomegalovirus exposure and HLA in healthy donors. The germline V gene has CDR1 KGHSH and CDR2 LQKENI. This CDR3 has 15 residues. Trimming pared 6 bases from V and 0 bases from J, leaving 12 bases between. The PCR employed 60 Vbeta primers together with 13 Jbeta primers. Clones were read by immunoSEQ multiplex PCR, and TCRdb kept only the in-frame ones, dropping some. The data show 85,000 to 100,000 clones, about four fifths seen once. The chain joins TRBV18 to TRBJ1-3, with TRBD1 as a possible D gene (6 bases). This receptor was identified in a woman aged 35 to 49 in good health and CMV-seronegative. Sequencing was done on a sample of PBMCs. The CDR3 coding sequence is TGTGCCAGCTCCCGGGACACGGGCTCTGGAAACACCATATATTTT. Translated: CASSRDTGSGNTIYF.